The 21 T cell receptor beta chains reported below all come from one sample, sequenced in a study of liver allograft versus peripheral blood T cells. Study at large: T cell receptor repertoires in transplanted livers were compared with those in recipients' peripheral blood.

In TCRdb, the reads were re-called with MiXCR into one record per CDR3 protein. The sample shows 6,500 to 10,000 distinct CDR3 sequences, 17% of them seen only once. These receptors all stem from a human patient who had a liver transplant. Some T cells may be transferred from the graft donor.

This clonotype qualifies as medium-sized. The CDR3 nucleotides read TGCAGCGTTGCCATGGGGTCCGGCACAGATACGCAGTATTTT. Residues: CSVAMGSGTDTQYF. The chain uses TRBV29-1 and TRBJ2-3; D ambiguous. V was pared by 4 bases and J by 1 base, with 12 bases between. Germline assignment: CDR1 SQVTM and CDR2 ANQGSEA. This CDR3 comprises 14 residues.

Notes on this clonotype: This may be a read error, as it is one base from a much larger clone. The chain is built from TRBV19 and TRBJ1-5, with D hard to call. V was shortened by 2 bases and J by 1 base, with 9 bases between the two germline ends. This CDR3 comprises 15 residues. Germline values: CDR1 LNHDA, CDR2 SQIVND (reference sequence). CDR3 bases: TGTGCCAGTAGTATAATGAGGGTGAGCAATCAGCCCCAGCATTTT. Its translation: CASSIMRVSNQPQHF.

This clonotype is deemed medium-sized (0.01 to 0.1%). V and J are TRBV20-1 and TRBJ1-6; tentatively, D is TRBD1 (5 bases). V lost 0 bases, J lost 7 bases, and 13 bases lay in between. CDR3 size: 15 residues. Germline loops: CDR1 DFQATT, CDR2 SNEGSKA (reference sequence). CDR3 coding DNA: TGCAGTGCTAGAGATTTTGGGCAGGGAAATTCACCCCTCCACTTT. It is translated as CSARDFGQGNSPLHF.

With regard to this clonotype: A read error may explain this, as a much larger clone is one base away. This chain links TRBV28 with TRBJ1-5; TRBD1 aligns across 7 bases. CDR3 length: 15 residues. Looked up from germline, CDR1 is MDHEN and CDR2 is SYDVKM. The V segment lost 6 bases and the J segment 12 bases; nucleotides outside the gene matches: 17. CDR3 DNA: TGTGCCAGCAGATTACCGCGGACAGGTCGGTTTTACCAGCATTTT. Translating it yields CASRLPRTGRFYQHF.

This clonotype is termed medium-sized. The chain couples TRBV6-2 or TRBV6-3 to TRBJ2-1; D might be TRBD1 (6 bases). The CDR3 runs 15 residues. CDR1 and CDR2 from the germline V gene are MNHEY and SVGEGT. Trimming removed 7 bases from V and 5 bases from J, with 18 bases in between. The CDR3 loop reads CASTYRARTHNEQFF. CDR3 bases: TGTGCCAGCACCTACAGGGCTAGGACTCACAATGAGCAGTTCTTC.

This clonotype is classed as medium-sized. The genes are TRBV6-1 and TRBJ2-7; 11 bases are a match to TRBD2. This CDR3 is 16 amino acids long. Germline V gene data show CDR1 as MNHNS and CDR2 as SASEGT. J lost 0 bases, V lost 4 bases, and 5 bases had no gene match. The CDR3 sequence is CASSGRGLAVSYEQYF. CDR3 DNA sequence: TGTGCCAGCAGTGGTAGGGGACTAGCGGTCTCCTACGAGCAGTACTTC.

This clonotype was observed a few times. CDR3 sequence: CASSLDRDRGYIQYF. CDR3 sequence (DNA): TGTGCCAGCAGCCTTGACAGGGACAGAGGGTACATTCAGTACTTC. The chain employs TRBV7-3 and TRBJ2-4; TRBD1 matches 7 bases. V lost 5 bases and J lost 8; bases outside the gene matches: 12. CDR3 length: 15 amino acids. Germline V gives CDR1 SGHTA, CDR2 FQGTGA.

This clonotype was counted ten times or more. The chain carries TRBV6-6 and TRBJ2-7; tentative D call: TRBD1 (6 bases). V shed 4 bases and J shed 2 bases, with 12 bases lying between them. This CDR3 contains 14 residues. Germline-derived CDR1 and CDR2 are MNHNY and SVGAGI (reference sequence). CDR3 sequence (DNA): TGTGCCAGCAGTTGGGGACACCAGACCTACGAGCAGTACTTC. It yields the protein CASSWGHQTYEQYF.

This clonotype was observed at least ten times. V usage is TRBV18 and J usage is TRBJ1-5, with D tentatively TRBD1 (5 bases). CDR3 size: 15 residues. The V gene's germline CDR1 is KGHSH and CDR2 LQKENI. Trimming pared 2 bases from V and 4 bases from J, leaving 12 bases between. Written as DNA, the CDR3 is TGTGCCAGCTCACCATTCGGGGGTGAGAATCAGCCCCAGCATTTT. Protein product: CASSPFGGENQPQHF.

This clonotype was detected only a few times. The CDR3 region is CASSYGTLTPEAFF. The CDR3 coding sequence is TGTGCCAGCAGCTATGGGACACTAACCCCTGAAGCTTTCTTT. The rearrangement joins TRBV12-3 or TRBV12-4 to TRBJ1-1; D possibly corresponds to TRBD1 (6 bases). The V and J ends lost 6 bases and 6 bases respectively, with 17 bases between them. This CDR3 has 14 amino acids.

This clonotype is categorized as medium-sized (0.01 to 0.1%). The chain employs TRBV6-6 and TRBJ1-4; D uncertain. V dropped 2 bases and J dropped 4 bases, with 8 bases sitting between them. The CDR3 is 14 amino acids. The germline V gene encodes CDR1 MNHNY and CDR2 SVGAGI (reference sequence). The CDR3 region is CASSYGEFNEKLFF. The CDR3 DNA reads as TGTGCCAGCAGTTACGGGGAGTTTAATGAAAAACTGTTTTTT.

The V call is TRBV20-1, the J call TRBJ2-1; 9 nucleotides align to TRBD1. Germline CDR1 reads DFQATT; CDR2 reads SNEGSKA (reference sequence). The CDR3 is 15 amino acids. The CDR3 loop is CAANPFTGGSNEQFF. The DNA of the CDR3 is TGCGCCGCTAACCCCTTTACAGGGGGCTCGAATGAGCAGTTCTTC.

This clonotype is judged medium-sized. This chain links TRBV20-1 with TRBJ2-5, with 8 bases that match TRBD1. V lost 6 bases and J lost 5; bases outside the gene matches: 8. Germline V gives CDR1 DFQATT, CDR2 SNEGSKA (reference sequence). The CDR3 contains 13 residues. CDR3 DNA: TGCAGTGCCCAACCGACAGGGGCGGAGACCCAGTACTTC. The encoded protein is CSAQPTGAETQYF.

The genes are TRBV29-1 and TRBJ2-7; 8 bases are shared with TRBD2. The J segment lost 4 bases and the V segment lost 1 base, leaving 3 bases of the junction unmatched. The CDR3 sequence is 13 residues long. Germline CDR1 SQVTM, CDR2 ANQGSEA. As DNA, the CDR3 is TGCAGCGTTGAAGGGACTAGCCGTTACGAGCAGTACTTC. As protein: CSVEGTSRYEQYF.

This clonotype is deemed medium-sized. As DNA, the CDR3 is TGCAGCGCTGGGGCGGGGAACATTCAGTACTTC. It codes for CSAGAGNIQYF. The genes are TRBV29-1 and TRBJ2-4, with D perhaps matching TRBD2 (6 bases). V lost 7 bases, J lost 7 bases, and 11 bases lay in between. The CDR3 sequence is 11 residues long. CDR1 and CDR2 from the germline V gene are SQVTM and ANQGSEA.

This clonotype is medium-sized by share. V is TRBV6-6 and J is TRBJ1-6; 7 bases line up with TRBD1. The CDR3 is 16 amino acids. Germline V gives CDR1 MNHNY, CDR2 SVGAGI (reference sequence). V shed 6 bases and J 8 bases; nucleotides not matched to a gene: 13. The CDR3 sequence is CASSRTGDRADSPLHF. The CDR3 DNA sequence: TGTGCCAGCAGCCGCACTGGAGACAGGGCGGATTCACCCCTCCACTTT.

This clonotype was counted a few times. The chain employs TRBV27 and TRBJ2-7; no clear D. The CDR3 consists of 14 residues. Germline assignment: CDR1 MNHEY and CDR2 SMNVEV (reference sequence). V was shortened by 6 bases and J by 2 bases, with 14 bases between the two germline ends. The CDR3 sequence is CASSRQGSTYEQYF. The CDR3 coding sequence is TGTGCCAGCAGCAGACAAGGGTCAACCTACGAGCAGTACTTC.

This clonotype was recorded many times. The chain is built from TRBV28 and TRBJ1-4; the D is unclear. Germline values: CDR1 MDHEN, CDR2 SYDVKM. Trimming left V 2 bases short and J 5 bases short, with 6 bases between. The length of the CDR3 is 13 residues. The CDR3 coding sequence is TGTGCCAGCAGTTTAAACAGAAATGAAAAACTGTTTTTT. It specifies CASSLNRNEKLFF.

A note on this clonotype: With a much larger clone just one base away, this may be a read error. This rearrangement joins TRBV28 to TRBJ1-5; D is unclear. The V end lost 8 bases, the J end lost 0 bases, and 20 bases lay between the germline ends. The CDR3 is 17 residues long. The germline V gene encodes CDR1 MDHEN and CDR2 SYDVKM. DNA for the CDR3: TGTGCCAGCGGAGGATGGGAGGGCCAAGGTAGCAATCAGCCCCAGCATTTT. Encoded protein: CASGGWEGQGSNQPQHF. Filled out from reference TRBV28 and TRBJ1-5, the complete variable domain reads DVKVTQSSRYLVKRTGEKVFLECVQDMDHENMFWYRQDPGLGLRLIYFSYDVKMKEKGDIPEGYSVSREKKERFSLILESASTNQTSMYLCASGGWEGQGSNQPQHFGDGTRLSIL.

This clonotype was detected only a few times. The chain combines TRBV28 with TRBJ1-1; D gene unclear. The germline V gene encodes CDR1 MDHEN and CDR2 SYDVKM. Trimming removed 2 bases at V and 2 bases at J, with 9 bases between. CDR3 length equals 14 residues. The DNA of the CDR3 is TGTGCCAGCAGTTTAGGAAGTGTCAACACTGAAGCTTTCTTT. Residues: CASSLGSVNTEAFF.

This clonotype was recorded a few times. J is TRBJ1-1 and V is TRBV28; 7 nucleotides line up with TRBD1. Per the germline V gene, CDR1 is MDHEN and CDR2 is SYDVKM. The CDR3 contains 15 residues. The trim removed 6 bases at V and 0 bases at J, leaving 7 bases unmatched. CDR3 sequence: CASSLQGEVNTEAFF. The CDR3 DNA is TGTGCCAGCAGCCTCCAGGGGGAAGTGAACACTGAAGCTTTCTTT.